The present T cell receptor (beta chain) was sequenced within a study of memory CD4+ T cells and cytomegalovirus serostatus. Whole-study findings and limits: CD4+ memory repertoires contained about two fifths of the roughly 160 reported CMV TCRbeta sequences.

Single viable CD3+CD4+CD8-CD45RO+ cells were sorted as the memory CD4+ T cells. The data were produced by immunoSEQ multiplex PCR, yet TCRdb's version contains in-frame clones alone and is incomplete. The sample yields roughly 50,000 clones, more than 65% seen once. Note on this clone: Its specificity is not known.

The sequencing sample was made of memory CD4+ T cells from blood. This clonotype was sampled from an adult in good health and CMV-seronegative. Some clones in this sample may be carry-over from other donors' samples.

The CDR3 bases are TGTGCCAGCAGCCCCGGTTCGACAGGGAACACCTTC. Translating it yields CASSPGSTGNTF. This chain links TRBV16 with TRBJ1-2, with 7 bases matching TRBD1. The ends lost 4 bases at V and 12 bases at J; junction bases unmatched: 8. The CDR3 length is 12 residues. CDR1 is KGHSY, CDR2 FQNENV, per germline.